This TCR beta chain is drawn from a study of STAT3 mutations in large granular lymphocyte leukemia. Study-level results: Every T-cell large granular lymphocyte leukemia patient had at least one immunodominant TCR beta clonotype. In several patients, dominant TCR clone burden exceeded STAT3 mutant burden, suggesting STAT3 mutation arose secondarily. Differing intervals and regimens complicate linking therapy response to clone burden.

Comment on this clone: Its specificity is unknown.

Germline loops: CDR1 SGHRS, CDR2 YFSETQ. V gave up 0 bases and J gave up 2 bases, with 8 bases separating them. CDR3 length: 14 amino acids. TCRdb's table, derived via immunoSEQ multiplex PCR, lists solely in-frame clones and lacks some. The sample includes about 42,000 clones, roughly 81% of them seen just once. The clonotype originates from a human donor with T large granular lymphocyte leukemia. Some clones in this sample may be carry-over from other donors' samples. Source material: PBMCs. The chain employs TRBV5-1 and TRBJ2-5, with TRBD1 as a possible D gene (6 bases). DNA for the CDR3: TGCGCCAGCAGCTTGGGGACAGAGCAAGAGACCCAGTACTTC. Translation: CASSLGTEQETQYF.